This TCR beta chain was sequenced for a study of T cells in Graves' hyperthyroidism and ophthalmopathy. This clonotype was seen more than once but under ten times. Germline CDR1 LNHDA, CDR2 SQIVND (reference sequence). Trimming took off 0 bases at V and 1 base at J, with 10 bases between the two ends. The CDR3 has 17 residues. RNA transcripts were the template for amplifying TCR beta CDR3 regions. TCR CDR3 regions were first amplified by RT-PCR with HTBI primers. Each CDR3 protein gets one entry after TCRdb re-called the multiplex PCR reads with MiXCR. The table includes about 290,000 distinct CDR3 sequences, 13% detected once.

The sample comprised blood. The TCR sequence derives from a woman in her twenties or thirties with Graves' hyperthyroidism that later progressed to Graves' ophthalmopathy. This rearrangement joins TRBV19 to TRBJ2-6; D not certain. CDR3 residues: CASSIEGTTSGANVLTF. As DNA, the CDR3 is TGTGCCAGTAGTATAGAGGGTACGACTTCTGGGGCCAACGTCCTGACTTTC.